A selection of T cell receptor beta chains follows, all from one sample in a study of T-cell reconstitution after alpha-beta-depleted transplantation in children. TCRdb fed the PCR reads into MiXCR, producing one record per CDR3 protein. The repertoire holds approximately 520,000 distinct CDR3 sequences, with 32% as singletons. The specimen comprised PBMCs from the stem cell graft donor, sampled from the stem cell graft. The receptors were gathered from a human donor who donated a stem cell graft to a child with aplastic anemia. Each CDR3 is given with its conserved first and last residue. The D gene is left open where the match is weak. The size of a clone is reported for some rows only, either as once, few or many, or as a class for expanded clones.

j_call: TRBJ2-3
d_call: TRBD2
clone_size: .
v_call: TRBV5-4
cdr3_aa: CASSPAGTSGRGTQYF
cdr3_nt: TGTGCCAGCAGCCCTGCAGGGACTAGCGGGAGGGGAACGCAGTATTTT

j_call: TRBJ1-1
d_call: .
clone_size: .
v_call: TRBV29-1
cdr3_aa: CSAGAGILNTEAFF
cdr3_nt: TGCAGCGCGGGAGCAGGGATTCTAAACACTGAAGCTTTCTTT

j_call: TRBJ2-3
d_call: TRBD2
clone_size: few
v_call: TRBV28
cdr3_aa: CASAWGGGGDTQYF
cdr3_nt: TGTGCCAGCGCCTGGGGCGGGGGAGGAGATACGCAGTATTTT

j_call: TRBJ2-1
d_call: TRBD2
clone_size: .
v_call: TRBV5-1
cdr3_aa: CASSRTSGMYNEQFF
cdr3_nt: TGCGCCAGCAGCCGTACTAGCGGGATGTACAATGAGCAGTTCTTC

j_call: TRBJ2-2
d_call: TRBD1
clone_size: .
v_call: TRBV7-6
cdr3_aa: CASSRRTGGAGELFF
cdr3_nt: TGTGCCAGCAGCCGGCGGACAGGGGGGGCCGGGGAGCTGTTTTTT

j_call: TRBJ1-2
d_call: .
clone_size: .
v_call: TRBV18
cdr3_aa: CASSPPERNYGYTF
cdr3_nt: TGTGCCAGCTCACCACCGGAACGCAACTATGGCTACACCTTC

j_call: TRBJ2-1
d_call: .
clone_size: .
v_call: TRBV5-1
cdr3_aa: CASSSITGTTHGEQFF
cdr3_nt: TGCGCCAGCAGCTCGATTACAGGGACGACTCACGGTGAGCAGTTCTTC

j_call: TRBJ2-7
d_call: .
clone_size: .
v_call: TRBV20-1
cdr3_aa: CSASALFGGGGSYEQYF
cdr3_nt: TGCAGTGCTAGTGCACTCTTTGGCGGAGGCGGATCCTACGAGCAGTACTTC

j_call: TRBJ2-5
d_call: .
clone_size: .
v_call: TRBV27
cdr3_aa: CASSLTGSETQYF
cdr3_nt: TGTGCCAGCAGTTTAACGGGATCGGAGACCCAGTACTTC

j_call: TRBJ2-1
d_call: .
clone_size: .
v_call: TRBV5-1
cdr3_aa: CASREGGLAEQFF
cdr3_nt: TGCGCCAGCAGGGAAGGGGGGCTGGCTGAGCAGTTCTTC

j_call: TRBJ2-1
d_call: .
clone_size: .
v_call: TRBV10-3
cdr3_aa: CAISESMRRTANNEQFF
cdr3_nt: TGTGCCATCAGTGAGTCGATGCGAAGGACAGCCAACAATGAGCAGTTCTTC

j_call: TRBJ2-1
d_call: .
clone_size: few
v_call: TRBV7-3
cdr3_aa: CASSQSGRPGDEQFF
cdr3_nt: TGTGCCAGCAGTCAAAGTGGACGCCCTGGGGATGAGCAGTTCTTC

j_call: TRBJ1-3
d_call: .
clone_size: few
v_call: TRBV30
cdr3_aa: CAWSNLGGSGNTIYF
cdr3_nt: TGTGCCTGGTCGAATTTGGGGGGCTCTGGAAACACCATATATTTT

j_call: TRBJ1-1
d_call: .
clone_size: .
v_call: TRBV12-3/TRBV12-4
cdr3_aa: CASSFGGLSGTEAFF
cdr3_nt: TGTGCCAGCAGTTTTGGCGGTCTTTCGGGCACTGAAGCTTTCTTT

j_call: TRBJ2-3
d_call: .
clone_size: .
v_call: TRBV25-1
cdr3_aa: CASSEWSGTDTQYF
cdr3_nt: TGTGCCAGCAGTGAATGGTCCGGCACAGATACGCAGTATTTT

j_call: TRBJ2-1
d_call: TRBD2
clone_size: few
v_call: TRBV5-6
cdr3_aa: CASSLYSGTSGEQFF
cdr3_nt: TGTGCCAGCAGCTTGTATTCCGGGACTAGCGGGGAGCAGTTCTTC

j_call: TRBJ2-1
d_call: TRBD1
clone_size: few
v_call: TRBV4-3
cdr3_aa: CASSQQLDRAYNEQFF
cdr3_nt: TGCGCCAGCAGCCAGCAGTTAGACAGGGCGTACAATGAGCAGTTCTTC

j_call: TRBJ1-6
d_call: TRBD1
clone_size: once
v_call: TRBV6-2/TRBV6-3
cdr3_aa: CASSYGQGLLPLHF
cdr3_nt: TGTGCCAGCAGTTACGGACAGGGCCTTCTGCCCCTCCACTTT

j_call: TRBJ1-3
d_call: TRBD1
clone_size: .
v_call: TRBV12-3/TRBV12-4
cdr3_aa: CASSFGRGLMNTIYF
cdr3_nt: TGTGCCAGCAGTTTCGGCAGGGGGCTTATGAACACCATATATTTT

j_call: TRBJ2-7
d_call: TRBD1
clone_size: few
v_call: TRBV6-2/TRBV6-3
cdr3_aa: CASSPRDRESYEQYF
cdr3_nt: TGTGCCAGCAGCCCCCGGGACAGGGAGTCCTACGAGCAGTACTTC

j_call: TRBJ1-4
d_call: TRBD1
clone_size: few
v_call: TRBV20-1
cdr3_aa: CSASYGTGNEKLFF
cdr3_nt: TGCAGTGCTAGTTACGGGACAGGGAATGAAAAACTGTTTTTT

j_call: TRBJ2-6
d_call: TRBD1
clone_size: .
v_call: TRBV7-8
cdr3_aa: CASSLGPWDSISGANVLTF
cdr3_nt: TGTGCCAGCAGCTTAGGCCCCTGGGACAGCATCTCTGGGGCCAACGTCCTGACTTTC

j_call: TRBJ1-1
d_call: .
clone_size: .
v_call: TRBV20-1
cdr3_aa: CSARDAGPTEAFF
cdr3_nt: TGCAGTGCTAGAGATGCAGGGCCCACTGAAGCTTTCTTT

j_call: TRBJ2-3
d_call: TRBD2
clone_size: .
v_call: TRBV11-2
cdr3_aa: CASSLYNGTRSLIDTQYF
cdr3_nt: TGTGCCAGCAGCCTTTACAATGGGACTAGATCCCTTATCGATACGCAGTATTTT

j_call: TRBJ2-2
d_call: TRBD2
clone_size: many
v_call: TRBV9
cdr3_aa: CASSPPWAGGNTGELFF
cdr3_nt: TGTGCCAGCAGCCCCCCCTGGGCGGGAGGGAACACCGGGGAGCTGTTTTTT

j_call: TRBJ1-2
d_call: TRBD1
clone_size: .
v_call: TRBV9
cdr3_aa: CASSVAAGGNYGYTF
cdr3_nt: TGTGCCAGCAGCGTAGCGGCAGGGGGTAACTATGGCTACACCTTC

j_call: TRBJ1-5
d_call: .
clone_size: once
v_call: TRBV6-5
cdr3_aa: CASSYSSVKLNQPQHF
cdr3_nt: TGTGCCAGCAGTTACTCGAGTGTTAAACTGAATCAGCCCCAGCATTTT

j_call: TRBJ2-1
d_call: .
clone_size: once
v_call: TRBV28
cdr3_aa: CASSPTGTYNEQFF
cdr3_nt: TGTGCCAGCAGTCCGACGGGGACCTACAATGAGCAGTTCTTC

j_call: TRBJ2-3
d_call: .
clone_size: .
v_call: TRBV6-2/TRBV6-3
cdr3_aa: CASSFWRATDTQYF
cdr3_nt: TGTGCCAGCAGTTTCTGGCGGGCCACAGATACGCAGTATTTT

j_call: TRBJ1-1
d_call: .
clone_size: .
v_call: TRBV9
cdr3_aa: CASSVEVSRPDEAFF
cdr3_nt: TGTGCCAGCAGCGTGGAAGTGTCACGTCCAGACGAAGCTTTCTTT

j_call: TRBJ1-1
d_call: TRBD1
clone_size: few
v_call: TRBV6-6
cdr3_aa: CASRAGTVSEAFF
cdr3_nt: TGTGCCAGCAGAGCAGGGACAGTTTCTGAAGCTTTCTTT

j_call: TRBJ1-5
d_call: TRBD1
clone_size: few
v_call: TRBV24-1
cdr3_aa: CATGDRGSGQPQHF
cdr3_nt: TGTGCCACCGGTGACAGGGGATCCGGTCAGCCCCAGCATTTT

j_call: TRBJ2-7
d_call: .
clone_size: few
v_call: TRBV28
cdr3_aa: CASSSRRGGSYEQYF
cdr3_nt: TGTGCCAGCAGTAGCCGTCGGGGCGGTTCCTACGAGCAGTACTTC

j_call: TRBJ2-3
d_call: .
clone_size: few
v_call: TRBV29-1
cdr3_aa: CSVGAGSTDTQYF
cdr3_nt: TGCAGCGTTGGTGCGGGTAGCACAGATACGCAGTATTTT

j_call: TRBJ1-2
d_call: .
clone_size: .
v_call: TRBV9
cdr3_aa: CASSQTALYGYTF
cdr3_nt: TGTGCCAGCAGCCAAACAGCCTTGTATGGCTACACCTTC

j_call: TRBJ2-1
d_call: .
clone_size: few
v_call: TRBV7-2
cdr3_aa: CASSQQAEEQFF
cdr3_nt: TGTGCCAGCAGCCAACAAGCGGAGGAGCAGTTCTTC

j_call: TRBJ1-1
d_call: .
clone_size: .
v_call: TRBV6-2/TRBV6-3
cdr3_aa: CASSYGKYTEAFF
cdr3_nt: TGTGCCAGCAGTTACGGCAAATACACTGAAGCTTTCTTT

j_call: TRBJ1-1
d_call: .
clone_size: .
v_call: TRBV4-3
cdr3_aa: CASSQMGHNQNTEAFF
cdr3_nt: TGCGCCAGCAGCCAAATGGGACACAACCAGAACACTGAAGCTTTCTTT

j_call: TRBJ1-1
d_call: .
clone_size: few
v_call: TRBV29-1
cdr3_aa: CSVERQSNTEAFF
cdr3_nt: TGCAGCGTTGAGCGGCAATCGAACACTGAAGCTTTCTTT

j_call: TRBJ2-4
d_call: .
clone_size: few
v_call: TRBV7-2
cdr3_aa: CASSRPGGDLAKNIQYF
cdr3_nt: TGTGCCAGCAGCCGGCCGGGGGGCGACTTAGCCAAAAACATTCAGTACTTC

j_call: TRBJ2-5
d_call: .
clone_size: few
v_call: TRBV20-1
cdr3_aa: CSARVSFQETQYF
cdr3_nt: TGCAGTGCTAGAGTATCGTTTCAAGAGACCCAGTACTTC

j_call: TRBJ1-2
d_call: TRBD1
clone_size: .
v_call: TRBV7-2
cdr3_aa: CASSSGQASIYGYTF
cdr3_nt: TGTGCCAGCAGCTCCGGACAGGCCTCCATCTATGGCTACACCTTC

j_call: TRBJ2-5
d_call: TRBD1
clone_size: few
v_call: TRBV5-1
cdr3_aa: CASSSGTGVSETQYF
cdr3_nt: TGCGCCAGCAGCTCCGGGACAGGGGTTTCGGAGACCCAGTACTTC

j_call: TRBJ2-3
d_call: TRBD2
clone_size: .
v_call: TRBV7-2
cdr3_aa: CASSLYFGRELADTQYF
cdr3_nt: TGTGCCAGCAGCTTATATTTCGGGCGGGAGCTCGCAGATACGCAGTATTTT

j_call: TRBJ2-7
d_call: TRBD2
clone_size: .
v_call: TRBV6-1
cdr3_aa: CASSPWGASGSAYEQYF
cdr3_nt: TGTGCCAGCAGCCCCTGGGGGGCTAGCGGGAGCGCGTACGAGCAGTACTTC

j_call: TRBJ2-7
d_call: TRBD1
clone_size: .
v_call: TRBV7-2
cdr3_aa: CASSFRQGVHEQYF
cdr3_nt: TGTGCCAGCAGCTTCCGACAGGGAGTCCACGAGCAGTACTTC

j_call: TRBJ1-5
d_call: .
clone_size: .
v_call: TRBV19
cdr3_aa: CASSIQYNQPQHF
cdr3_nt: TGTGCCAGTAGTATTCAATACAATCAGCCCCAGCATTTT

j_call: TRBJ2-1
d_call: .
clone_size: .
v_call: TRBV24-1
cdr3_aa: CATSEGTNEQFF
cdr3_nt: TGTGCCACCAGTGAAGGTACCAATGAGCAGTTCTTC

j_call: TRBJ1-4
d_call: .
clone_size: few
v_call: TRBV29-1
cdr3_aa: CSVRARATNEKLFF
cdr3_nt: TGCAGCGTCCGAGCCAGGGCAACTAATGAAAAACTGTTTTTT

j_call: TRBJ2-7
d_call: .
clone_size: few
v_call: TRBV20-1
cdr3_aa: CSAQGYEQYF
cdr3_nt: TGCAGTGCCCAGGGTTACGAGCAGTACTTC

j_call: TRBJ2-7
d_call: TRBD1
clone_size: few
v_call: TRBV6-1
cdr3_aa: CASRDRGNEQYF
cdr3_nt: TGTGCCAGCAGGGACAGGGGCAACGAGCAGTACTTC

j_call: TRBJ1-2
d_call: TRBD1
clone_size: .
v_call: TRBV7-2
cdr3_aa: CASSYLTGSGYTF
cdr3_nt: TGTGCCAGCAGCTACCTGACAGGGTCTGGCTACACCTTC

j_call: TRBJ2-5
d_call: TRBD2
clone_size: few
v_call: TRBV5-1
cdr3_aa: CASSLAGLGRERRETQYF
cdr3_nt: TGCGCCAGCAGCTTGGCTGGTCTCGGGCGGGAGAGGCGAGAGACCCAGTACTTC

j_call: TRBJ2-3
d_call: TRBD2
clone_size: few
v_call: TRBV13
cdr3_aa: CASSFDREDAGGTQYF
cdr3_nt: TGTGCCAGCAGCTTCGACCGGGAGGACGCCGGGGGTACGCAGTATTTT

j_call: TRBJ2-5
d_call: TRBD2
clone_size: .
v_call: TRBV7-2
cdr3_aa: CASTEGLAGQETQYF
cdr3_nt: TGTGCCAGCACCGAGGGACTAGCGGGACAAGAGACCCAGTACTTC